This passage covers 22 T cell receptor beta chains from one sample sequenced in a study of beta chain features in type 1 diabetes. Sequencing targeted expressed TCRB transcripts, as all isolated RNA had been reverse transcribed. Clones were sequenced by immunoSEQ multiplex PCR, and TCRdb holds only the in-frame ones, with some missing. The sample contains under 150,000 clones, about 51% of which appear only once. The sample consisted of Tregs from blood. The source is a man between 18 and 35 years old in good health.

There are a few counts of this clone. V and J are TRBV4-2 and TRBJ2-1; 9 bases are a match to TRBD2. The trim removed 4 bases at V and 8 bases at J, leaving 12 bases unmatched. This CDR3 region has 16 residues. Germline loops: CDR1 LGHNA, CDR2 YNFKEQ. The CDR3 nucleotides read TGTGCCAGCAGCCGAATTAGCGGGAGTGGGGGGGATGAGCAGTTCTTC. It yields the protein CASSRISGSGGDEQFF.

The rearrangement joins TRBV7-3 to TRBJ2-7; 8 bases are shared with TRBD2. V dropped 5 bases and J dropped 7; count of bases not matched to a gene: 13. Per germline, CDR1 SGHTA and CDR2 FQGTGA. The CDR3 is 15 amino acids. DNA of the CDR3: TGTGCCAGCAGCAAGGGGGGACTAGGTCTCGAGGAGCAGTACTTC. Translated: CASSKGGLGLEEQYF.

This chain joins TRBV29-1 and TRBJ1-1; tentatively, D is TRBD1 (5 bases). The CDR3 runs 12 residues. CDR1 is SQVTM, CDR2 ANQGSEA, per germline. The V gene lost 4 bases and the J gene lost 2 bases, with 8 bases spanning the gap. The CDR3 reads CSVGGSNTEAFF. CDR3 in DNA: TGCAGCGTTGGGGGCAGCAACACTGAAGCTTTCTTT.

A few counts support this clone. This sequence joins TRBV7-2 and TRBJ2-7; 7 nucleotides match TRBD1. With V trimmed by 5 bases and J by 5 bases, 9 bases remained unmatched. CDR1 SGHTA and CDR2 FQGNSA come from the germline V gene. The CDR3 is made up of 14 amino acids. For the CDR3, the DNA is TGTGCCAGCAGCGCAACCTACAGGGGCCACGAGCAGTACTTC. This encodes CASSATYRGHEQYF.

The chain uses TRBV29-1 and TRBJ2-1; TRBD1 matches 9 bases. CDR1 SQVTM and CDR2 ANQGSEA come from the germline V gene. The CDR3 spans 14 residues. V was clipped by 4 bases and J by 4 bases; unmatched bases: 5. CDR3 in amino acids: CSVGTGGLYNEQFF. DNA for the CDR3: TGCAGCGTTGGTACAGGGGGCTTGTACAATGAGCAGTTCTTC.

This CDR3 reads CSVGAGVEYEQYF. DNA of the CDR3: TGCAGCGTTGGAGCCGGGGTTGAGTACGAGCAGTACTTC. The chain combines TRBV29-1 with TRBJ2-7, with D possibly matching TRBD2 (5 bases). Germline CDR1 is SQVTM and CDR2 is ANQGSEA. The CDR3 is 13 amino acids. V shed 4 bases and J shed 4 bases, with 14 bases lying between them.

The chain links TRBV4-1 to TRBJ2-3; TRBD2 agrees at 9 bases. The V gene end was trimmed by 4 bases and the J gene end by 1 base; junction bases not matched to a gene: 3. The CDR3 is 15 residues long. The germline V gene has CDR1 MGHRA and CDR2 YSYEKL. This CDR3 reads CASSPQRGGTDTQYF. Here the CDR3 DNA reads TGCGCCAGCAGCCCCCAGCGGGGGGGCACAGATACGCAGTATTTT.

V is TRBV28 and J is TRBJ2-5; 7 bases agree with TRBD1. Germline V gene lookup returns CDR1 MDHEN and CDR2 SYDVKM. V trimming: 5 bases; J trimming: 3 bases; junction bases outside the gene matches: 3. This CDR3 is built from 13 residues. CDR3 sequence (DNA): TGTGCCAGCAGTAGAGGGGGCAAAGAGACCCAGTACTTC. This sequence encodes CASSRGGKETQYF.

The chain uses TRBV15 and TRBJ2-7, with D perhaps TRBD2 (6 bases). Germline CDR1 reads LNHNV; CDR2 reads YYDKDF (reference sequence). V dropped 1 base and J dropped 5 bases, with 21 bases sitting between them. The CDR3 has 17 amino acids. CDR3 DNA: TGTGCCACCAGCAGAGTGAGTGTCGGGGGATTTGGGGACGAGCAGTACTTC. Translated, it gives CATSRVSVGGFGDEQYF.

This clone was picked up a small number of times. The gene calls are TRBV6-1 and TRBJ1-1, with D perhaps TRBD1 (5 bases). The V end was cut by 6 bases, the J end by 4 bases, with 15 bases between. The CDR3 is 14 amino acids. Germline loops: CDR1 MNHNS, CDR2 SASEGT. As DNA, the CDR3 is TGTGCCAGCAGAGCAGGGCTGGGAGGCACTGAAGCTTTCTTT. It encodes CASRAGLGGTEAFF.

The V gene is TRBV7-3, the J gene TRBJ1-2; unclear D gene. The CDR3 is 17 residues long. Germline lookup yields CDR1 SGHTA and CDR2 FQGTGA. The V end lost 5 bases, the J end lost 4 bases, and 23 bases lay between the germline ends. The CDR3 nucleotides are TGTGCCAGCAGCCCTAGCTCACGGGAAAGATTCCTCTATGGCTACACCTTC. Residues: CASSPSSRERFLYGYTF.

The DNA of the CDR3 is TGTGCCAGCAGCTTTTTGGGGGCGACCTACGAGCAGTACTTC. This encodes CASSFLGATYEQYF. The chain carries TRBV7-2 and TRBJ2-7; D perhaps matches TRBD1 (6 bases). CDR1 and CDR2 (germline): SGHTA, FQGNSA. Deletions cut 3 bases from V and 2 bases from J, with 11 bases between. CDR3 length: 14 amino acids.

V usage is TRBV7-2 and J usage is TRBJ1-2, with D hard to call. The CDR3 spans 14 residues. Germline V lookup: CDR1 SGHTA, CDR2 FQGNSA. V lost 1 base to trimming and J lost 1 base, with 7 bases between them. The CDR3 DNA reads TGTGCCAGCAGCTTAGTAGGGAGTAACTATGGCTACACCTTC. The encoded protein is CASSLVGSNYGYTF.

The chain's CDR3 is CASSLGLAGGYSGANVLTF. CDR3 sequence (DNA): TGTGCCAGCAGCTTAGGGCTAGCGGGGGGGTACTCTGGGGCCAACGTCCTGACTTTC. This chain connects TRBV7-2 to TRBJ2-6; TRBD2 aligns across 12 bases. The CDR3 totals 19 residues. Trimming at V came to 1 base and at J to 0 bases, leaving 4 bases not matched to a gene. Looked up from germline, CDR1 is SGHTA and CDR2 is FQGNSA. Full variable domain (outside the CDR3, taken from reference TRBV7-2 and TRBJ2-6): GAGVSQSPSNKVTEKGKDVELRCDPISGHTALYWYRQSLGQGLEFLIYFQGNSAPDKSGLPSDRFSAERTGGSVSTLTIQRTQQEDSAVYLCASSLGLAGGYSGANVLTFGAGSRLTVL.

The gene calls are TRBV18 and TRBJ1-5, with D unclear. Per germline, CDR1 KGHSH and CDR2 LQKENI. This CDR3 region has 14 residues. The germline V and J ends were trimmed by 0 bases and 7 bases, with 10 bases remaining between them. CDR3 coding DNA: TGTGCCAGCTCACCACCTGGAGGCGGGCAGCCCCAGCATTTT. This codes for CASSPPGGGQPQHF.

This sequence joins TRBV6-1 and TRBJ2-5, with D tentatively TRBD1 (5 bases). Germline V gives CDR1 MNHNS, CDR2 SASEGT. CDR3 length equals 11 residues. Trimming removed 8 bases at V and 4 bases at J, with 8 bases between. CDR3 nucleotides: TGTGCCAGCGCAGGGTTAGAGACCCAGTACTTC. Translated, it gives CASAGLETQYF.

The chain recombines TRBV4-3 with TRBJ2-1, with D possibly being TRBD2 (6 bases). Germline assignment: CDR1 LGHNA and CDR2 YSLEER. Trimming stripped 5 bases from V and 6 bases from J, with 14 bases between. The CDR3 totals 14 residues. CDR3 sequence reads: CASSKRWDSNEQFF. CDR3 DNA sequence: TGCGCCAGCAGCAAGCGTTGGGACTCCAATGAGCAGTTCTTC.

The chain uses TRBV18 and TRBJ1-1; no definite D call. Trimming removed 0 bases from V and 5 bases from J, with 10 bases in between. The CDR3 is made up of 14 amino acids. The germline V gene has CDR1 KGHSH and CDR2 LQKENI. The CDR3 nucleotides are TGTGCCAGCTCACCACCCTCGGGAGTTACTGAAGCTTTCTTT. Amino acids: CASSPPSGVTEAFF.

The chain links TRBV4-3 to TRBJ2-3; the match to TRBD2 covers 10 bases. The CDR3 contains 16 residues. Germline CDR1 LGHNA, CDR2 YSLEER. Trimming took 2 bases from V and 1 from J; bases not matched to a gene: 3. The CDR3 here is CASSQSAGGGTDTQYF. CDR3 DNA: TGCGCCAGCAGCCAATCAGCGGGAGGGGGCACAGATACGCAGTATTTT.

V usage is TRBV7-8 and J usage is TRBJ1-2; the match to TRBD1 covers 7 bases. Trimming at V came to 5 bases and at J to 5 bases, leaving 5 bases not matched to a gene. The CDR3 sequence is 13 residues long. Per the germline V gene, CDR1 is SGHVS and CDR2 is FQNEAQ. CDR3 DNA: TGTGCCAGCAGCCCAGGGACAGAGTATGGCTACACCTTC. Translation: CASSPGTEYGYTF.

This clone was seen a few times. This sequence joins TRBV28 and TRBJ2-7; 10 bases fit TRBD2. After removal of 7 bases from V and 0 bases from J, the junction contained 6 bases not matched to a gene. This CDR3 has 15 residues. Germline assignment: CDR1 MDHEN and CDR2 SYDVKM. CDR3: CASTPSGGFSYEQYF. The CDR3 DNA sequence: TGTGCCAGCACCCCTAGCGGGGGCTTCTCCTACGAGCAGTACTTC.

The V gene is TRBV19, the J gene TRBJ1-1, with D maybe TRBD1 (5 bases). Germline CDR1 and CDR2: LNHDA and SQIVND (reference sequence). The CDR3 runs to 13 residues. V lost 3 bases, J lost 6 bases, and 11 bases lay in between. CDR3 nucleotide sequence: TGTGCCAGTAGTATCCAGGGTCTGGCTGAAGCTTTCTTT. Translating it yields CASSIQGLAEAFF.